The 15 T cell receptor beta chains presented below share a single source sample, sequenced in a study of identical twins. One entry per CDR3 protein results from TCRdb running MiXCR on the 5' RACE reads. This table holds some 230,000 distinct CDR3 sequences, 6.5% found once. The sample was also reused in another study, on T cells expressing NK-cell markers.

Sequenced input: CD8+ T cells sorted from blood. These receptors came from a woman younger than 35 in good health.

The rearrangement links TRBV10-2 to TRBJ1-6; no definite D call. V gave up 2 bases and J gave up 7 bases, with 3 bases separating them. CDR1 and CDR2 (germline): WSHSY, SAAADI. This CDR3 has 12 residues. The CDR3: CASSEANSPLHF. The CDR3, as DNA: TGCGCCAGCAGTGAGGCGAATTCACCCCTCCACTTT.

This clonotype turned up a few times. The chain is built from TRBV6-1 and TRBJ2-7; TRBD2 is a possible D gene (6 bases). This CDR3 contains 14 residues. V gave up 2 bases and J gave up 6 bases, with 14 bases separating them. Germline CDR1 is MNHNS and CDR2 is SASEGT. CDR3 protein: CASSELGGAGEQYF. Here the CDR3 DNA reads TGTGCCAGCAGTGAATTAGGCGGGGCCGGCGAGCAGTACTTC.

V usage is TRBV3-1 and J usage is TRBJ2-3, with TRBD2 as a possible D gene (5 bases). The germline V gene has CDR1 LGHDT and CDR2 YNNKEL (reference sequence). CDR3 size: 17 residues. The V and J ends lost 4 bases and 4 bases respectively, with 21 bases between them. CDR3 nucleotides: TGTGCCAGCAGCCCTACCGGCCCTCGAGGAGGAGCAGATACGCAGTATTTT. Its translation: CASSPTGPRGGADTQYF.

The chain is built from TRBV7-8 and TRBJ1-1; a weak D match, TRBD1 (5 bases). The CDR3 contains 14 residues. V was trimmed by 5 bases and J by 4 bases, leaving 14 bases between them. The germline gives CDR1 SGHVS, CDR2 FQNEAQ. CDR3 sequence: CASSPQGGSTEAFF. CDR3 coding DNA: TGTGCCAGCAGCCCGCAGGGAGGGAGCACTGAAGCTTTCTTT.

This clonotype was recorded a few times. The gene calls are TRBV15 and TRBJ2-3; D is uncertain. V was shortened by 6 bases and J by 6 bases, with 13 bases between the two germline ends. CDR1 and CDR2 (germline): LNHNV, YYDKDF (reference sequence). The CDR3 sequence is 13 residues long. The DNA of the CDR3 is TGTGCCACCAGTACATTTCTCGCGGATACGCAGTATTTT. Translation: CATSTFLADTQYF. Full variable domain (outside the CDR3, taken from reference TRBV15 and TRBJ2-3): DAMVIQNPRYQVTQFGKPVTLSCSQTLNHNVMYWYQQKSSQAPKLLFHYYDKDFNNEADTPDNFQSRRPNTSFCFLDIRSPGLGDTAMYLCATSTFLADTQYFGPGTRLTVL.

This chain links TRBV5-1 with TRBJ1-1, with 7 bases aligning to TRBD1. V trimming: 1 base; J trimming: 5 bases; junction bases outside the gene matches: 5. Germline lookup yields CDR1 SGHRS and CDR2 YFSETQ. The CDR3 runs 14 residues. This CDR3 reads CASSLLGTETEAFF. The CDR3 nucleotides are TGCGCCAGCAGCTTGTTAGGGACAGAAACTGAAGCTTTCTTT.

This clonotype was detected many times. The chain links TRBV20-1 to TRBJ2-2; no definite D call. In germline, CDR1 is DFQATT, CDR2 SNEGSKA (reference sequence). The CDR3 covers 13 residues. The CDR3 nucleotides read TGCAGCGCCGAAGGAAGCCAAACCGGGGAGCTGTTTTTT. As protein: CSAEGSQTGELFF.

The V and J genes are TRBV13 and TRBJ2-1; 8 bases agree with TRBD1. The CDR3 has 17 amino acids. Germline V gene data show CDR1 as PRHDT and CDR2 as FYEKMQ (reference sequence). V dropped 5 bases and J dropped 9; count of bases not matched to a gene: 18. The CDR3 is CASSHDPRTGRSVEQFF. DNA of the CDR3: TGTGCCAGCAGCCATGACCCCCGGACAGGGCGGAGTGTTGAGCAGTTCTTC.

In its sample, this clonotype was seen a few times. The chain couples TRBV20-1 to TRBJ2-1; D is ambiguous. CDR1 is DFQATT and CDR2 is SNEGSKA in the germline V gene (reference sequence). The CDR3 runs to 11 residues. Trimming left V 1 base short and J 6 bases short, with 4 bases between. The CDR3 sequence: CSARALNEQFF. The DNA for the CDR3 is TGCAGTGCTAGAGCGCTCAATGAGCAGTTCTTC.

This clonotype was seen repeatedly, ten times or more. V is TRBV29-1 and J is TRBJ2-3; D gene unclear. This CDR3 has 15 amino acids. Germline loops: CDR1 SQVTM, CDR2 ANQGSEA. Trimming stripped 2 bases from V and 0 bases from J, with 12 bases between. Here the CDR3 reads CSVEPVAASTDTQYF. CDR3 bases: TGCAGCGTTGAACCGGTAGCAGCCAGCACAGATACGCAGTATTTT.

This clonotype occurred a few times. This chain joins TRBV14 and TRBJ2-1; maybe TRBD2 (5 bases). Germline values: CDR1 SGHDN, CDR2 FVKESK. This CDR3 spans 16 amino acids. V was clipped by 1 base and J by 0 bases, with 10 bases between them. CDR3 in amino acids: CASSQVLGSSYNEQFF. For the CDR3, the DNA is TGTGCCAGCAGCCAAGTTCTGGGGAGCTCCTACAATGAGCAGTTCTTC.

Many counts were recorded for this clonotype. Here the CDR3 reads CASSLPPRTEAFF. In nucleotides, the CDR3 is TGTGCCAGCAGTTTACCTCCAAGGACTGAAGCTTTCTTT. This sequence joins TRBV12-3 or TRBV12-4 and TRBJ1-1; unclear D gene. CDR3 length equals 13 residues. V shed 2 bases and J shed 5 bases, with 9 bases lying between them.

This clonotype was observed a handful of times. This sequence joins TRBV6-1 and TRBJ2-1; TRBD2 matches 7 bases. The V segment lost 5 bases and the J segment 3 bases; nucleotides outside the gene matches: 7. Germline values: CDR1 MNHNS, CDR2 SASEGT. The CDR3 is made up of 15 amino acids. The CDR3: CASSPFSGNYNEQFF. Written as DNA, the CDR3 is TGTGCCAGCAGTCCCTTCAGCGGGAACTACAATGAGCAGTTCTTC.

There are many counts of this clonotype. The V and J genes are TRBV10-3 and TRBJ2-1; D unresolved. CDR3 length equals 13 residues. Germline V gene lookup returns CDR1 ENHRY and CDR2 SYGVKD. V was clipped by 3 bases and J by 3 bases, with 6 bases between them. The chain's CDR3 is CAISDPVYNEQFF. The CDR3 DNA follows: TGTGCCATCAGTGACCCAGTCTACAATGAGCAGTTCTTC.

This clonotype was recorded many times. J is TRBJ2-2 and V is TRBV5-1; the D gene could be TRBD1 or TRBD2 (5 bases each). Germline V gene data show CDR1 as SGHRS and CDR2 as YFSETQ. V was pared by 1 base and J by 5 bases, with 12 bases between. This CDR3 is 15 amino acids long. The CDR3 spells CASSLSAGGTGELFF. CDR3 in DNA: TGCGCCAGCAGCTTGTCGGCTGGGGGAACCGGGGAGCTGTTTTTT.